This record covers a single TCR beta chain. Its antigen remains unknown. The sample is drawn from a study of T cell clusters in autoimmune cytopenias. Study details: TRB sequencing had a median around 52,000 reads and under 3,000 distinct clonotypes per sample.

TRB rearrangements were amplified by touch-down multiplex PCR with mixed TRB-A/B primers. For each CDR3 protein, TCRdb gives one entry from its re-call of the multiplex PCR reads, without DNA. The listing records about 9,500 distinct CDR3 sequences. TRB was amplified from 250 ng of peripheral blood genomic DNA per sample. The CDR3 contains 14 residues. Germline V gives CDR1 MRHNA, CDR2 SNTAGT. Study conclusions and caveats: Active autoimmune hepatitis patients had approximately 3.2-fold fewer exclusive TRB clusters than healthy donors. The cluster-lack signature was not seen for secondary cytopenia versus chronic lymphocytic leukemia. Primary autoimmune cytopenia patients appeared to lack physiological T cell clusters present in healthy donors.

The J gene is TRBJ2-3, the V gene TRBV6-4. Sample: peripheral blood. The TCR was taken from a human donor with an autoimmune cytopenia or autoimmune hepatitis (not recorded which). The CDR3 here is CASSDRSSTDTQYF.